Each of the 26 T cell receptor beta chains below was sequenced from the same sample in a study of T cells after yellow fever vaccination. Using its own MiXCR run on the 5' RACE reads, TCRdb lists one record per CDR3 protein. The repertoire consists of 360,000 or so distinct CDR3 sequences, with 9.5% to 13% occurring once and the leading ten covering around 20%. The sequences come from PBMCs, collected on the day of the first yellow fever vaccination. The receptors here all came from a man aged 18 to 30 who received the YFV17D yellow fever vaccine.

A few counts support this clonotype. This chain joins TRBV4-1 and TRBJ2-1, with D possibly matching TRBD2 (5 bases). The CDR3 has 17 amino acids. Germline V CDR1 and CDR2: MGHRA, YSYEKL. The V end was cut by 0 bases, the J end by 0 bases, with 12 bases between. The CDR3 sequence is CASSQDRTVSSYNEQFF. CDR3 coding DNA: TGCGCCAGCAGCCAAGATCGGACTGTGAGCTCCTACAATGAGCAGTTCTTC.

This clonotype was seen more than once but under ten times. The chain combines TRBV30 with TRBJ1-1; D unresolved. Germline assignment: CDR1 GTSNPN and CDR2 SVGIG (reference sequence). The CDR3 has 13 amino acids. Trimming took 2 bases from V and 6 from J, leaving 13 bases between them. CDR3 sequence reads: CAWSTNLLAEAFF. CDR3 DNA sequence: TGTGCCTGGAGTACAAACTTGCTGGCTGAAGCTTTCTTT.

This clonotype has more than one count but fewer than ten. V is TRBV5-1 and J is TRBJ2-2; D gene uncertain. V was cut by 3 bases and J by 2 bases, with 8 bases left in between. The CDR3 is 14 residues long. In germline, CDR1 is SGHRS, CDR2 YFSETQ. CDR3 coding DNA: TGCGCCAGCAGCTGGCCGGAAAACACCGGGGAGCTGTTTTTT. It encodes CASSWPENTGELFF.

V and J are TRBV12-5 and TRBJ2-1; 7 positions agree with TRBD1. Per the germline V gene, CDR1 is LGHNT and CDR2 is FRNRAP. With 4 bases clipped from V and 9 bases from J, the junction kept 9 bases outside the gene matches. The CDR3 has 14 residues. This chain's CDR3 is CASGSLQGMIEQFF. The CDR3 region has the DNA TGTGCTAGTGGTTCCTTACAGGGGATGATTGAGCAGTTCTTC.

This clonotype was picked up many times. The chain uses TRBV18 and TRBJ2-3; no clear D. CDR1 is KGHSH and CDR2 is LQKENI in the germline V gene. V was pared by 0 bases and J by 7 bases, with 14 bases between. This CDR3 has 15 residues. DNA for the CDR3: TGTGCCAGCTCACCACCGAGTCAGCGCCAGCATACGCAGTATTTT. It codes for CASSPPSQRQHTQYF.

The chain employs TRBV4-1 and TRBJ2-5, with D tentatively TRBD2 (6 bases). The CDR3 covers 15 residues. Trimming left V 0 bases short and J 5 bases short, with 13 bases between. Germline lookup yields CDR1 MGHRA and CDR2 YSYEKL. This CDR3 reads CASSQDKLAQETQYF. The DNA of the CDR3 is TGCGCCAGCAGCCAAGACAAACTAGCCCAGGAGACCCAGTACTTC.

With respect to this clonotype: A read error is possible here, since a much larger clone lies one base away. This chain's CDR3 is CSSSDLDGETQYF. The CDR3 DNA reads as TGCTCCAGCTCGGATCTCGACGGAGAGACCCAGTACTTC. The rearrangement uses TRBV5-1 and TRBJ2-5; D gene uncertain. The germline V gene has CDR1 SGHRS and CDR2 YFSETQ. The CDR3 spans 13 residues.

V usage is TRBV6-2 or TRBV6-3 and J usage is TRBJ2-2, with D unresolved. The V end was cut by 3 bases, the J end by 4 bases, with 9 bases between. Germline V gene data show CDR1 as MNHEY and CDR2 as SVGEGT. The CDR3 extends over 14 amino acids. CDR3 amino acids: CASSYRYLTGELFF. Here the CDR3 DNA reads TGTGCCAGCAGTTATCGGTACCTCACCGGGGAGCTGTTTTTT.

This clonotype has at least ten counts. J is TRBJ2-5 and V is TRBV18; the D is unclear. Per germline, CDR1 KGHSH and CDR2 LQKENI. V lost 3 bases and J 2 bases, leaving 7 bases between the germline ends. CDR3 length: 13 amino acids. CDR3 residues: CASSPSFQETQYF. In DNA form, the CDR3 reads TGTGCCAGCTCACCGTCCTTTCAAGAGACCCAGTACTTC.

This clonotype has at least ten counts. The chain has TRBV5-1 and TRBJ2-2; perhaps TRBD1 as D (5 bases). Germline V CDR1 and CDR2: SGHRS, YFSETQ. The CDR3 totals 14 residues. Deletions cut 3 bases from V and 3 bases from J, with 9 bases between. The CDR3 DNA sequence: TGCGCCAGCAGCTACCAGGGTTACACCGGGGAGCTGTTTTTT. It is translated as CASSYQGYTGELFF.

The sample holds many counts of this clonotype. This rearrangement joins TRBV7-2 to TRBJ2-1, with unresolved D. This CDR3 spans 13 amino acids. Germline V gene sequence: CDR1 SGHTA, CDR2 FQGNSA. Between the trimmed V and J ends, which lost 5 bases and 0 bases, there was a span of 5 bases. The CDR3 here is CASSQSSYNEQFF. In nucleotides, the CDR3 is TGTGCCAGCAGCCAAAGCTCCTACAATGAGCAGTTCTTC.

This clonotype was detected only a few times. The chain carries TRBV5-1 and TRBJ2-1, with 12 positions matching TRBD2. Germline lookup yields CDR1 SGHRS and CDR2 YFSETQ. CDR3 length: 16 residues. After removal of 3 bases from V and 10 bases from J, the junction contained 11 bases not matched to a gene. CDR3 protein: CASSSIPSGGAGEQFF. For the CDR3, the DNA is TGCGCCAGCAGCTCGATACCTAGCGGGGGGGCGGGAGAGCAGTTCTTC.

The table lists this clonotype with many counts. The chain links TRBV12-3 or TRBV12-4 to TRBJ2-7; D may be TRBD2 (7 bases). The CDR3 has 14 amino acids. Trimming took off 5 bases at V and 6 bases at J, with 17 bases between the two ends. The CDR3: CASSPDGGRLEQYV. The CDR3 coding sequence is TGTGCCAGCAGTCCGGACGGGGGGCGCCTCGAGCAGTACGTC.

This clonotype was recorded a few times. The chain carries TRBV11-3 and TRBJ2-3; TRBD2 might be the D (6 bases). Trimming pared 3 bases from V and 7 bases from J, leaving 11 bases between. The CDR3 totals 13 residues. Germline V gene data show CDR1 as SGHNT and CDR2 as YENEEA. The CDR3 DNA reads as TGTGCCAGCAGCTTTCAGGGAGGTAATACGCAGTATTTT. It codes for CASSFQGGNTQYF.

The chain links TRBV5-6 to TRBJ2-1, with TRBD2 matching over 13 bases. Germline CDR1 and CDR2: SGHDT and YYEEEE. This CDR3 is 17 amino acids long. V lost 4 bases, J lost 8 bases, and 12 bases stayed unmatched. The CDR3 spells CASSPRLAGGPRHEQFF. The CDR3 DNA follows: TGTGCCAGCAGCCCCCGACTAGCGGGGGGTCCTAGGCATGAGCAGTTCTTC.

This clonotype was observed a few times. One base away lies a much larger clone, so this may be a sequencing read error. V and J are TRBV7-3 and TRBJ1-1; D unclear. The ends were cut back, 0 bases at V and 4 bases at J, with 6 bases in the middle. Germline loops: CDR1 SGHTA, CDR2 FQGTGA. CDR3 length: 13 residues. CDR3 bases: TGTGCCAGCAGCTTAACGTGGGGCACTGAAGCTTTCTTT. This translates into CASSLTWGTEAFF.

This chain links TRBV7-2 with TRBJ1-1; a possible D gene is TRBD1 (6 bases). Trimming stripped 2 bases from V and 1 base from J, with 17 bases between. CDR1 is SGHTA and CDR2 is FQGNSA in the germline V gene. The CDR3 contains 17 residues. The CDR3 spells CASSLPFRGATNTEAFF. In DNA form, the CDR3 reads TGTGCCAGCAGCTTACCTTTTCGGGGGGCGACGAACACTGAAGCTTTCTTT.

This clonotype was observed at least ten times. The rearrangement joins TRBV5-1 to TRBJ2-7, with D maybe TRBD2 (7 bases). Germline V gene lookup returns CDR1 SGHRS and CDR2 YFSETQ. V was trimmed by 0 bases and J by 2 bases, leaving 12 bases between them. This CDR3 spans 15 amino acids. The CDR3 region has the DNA TGCGCCAGCAGCTTGGAGGCGCGGGGGCCCTACGAGCAGTACTTC. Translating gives CASSLEARGPYEQYF.

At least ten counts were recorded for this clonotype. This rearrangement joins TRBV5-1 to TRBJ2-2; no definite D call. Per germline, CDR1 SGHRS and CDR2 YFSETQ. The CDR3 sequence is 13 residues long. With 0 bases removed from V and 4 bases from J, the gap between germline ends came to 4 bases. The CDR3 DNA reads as TGCGCCAGCAGCTTGGAGGGCACCGGGGAGCTGTTTTTT. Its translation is CASSLEGTGELFF.

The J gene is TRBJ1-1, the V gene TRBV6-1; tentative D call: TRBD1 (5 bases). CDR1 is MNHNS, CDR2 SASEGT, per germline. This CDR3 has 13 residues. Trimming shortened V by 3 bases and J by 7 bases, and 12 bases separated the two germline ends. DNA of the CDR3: TGTGCCAGCAGTGAGCAGGGAATCGGTGAAGCTTTCTTT. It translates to CASSEQGIGEAFF.

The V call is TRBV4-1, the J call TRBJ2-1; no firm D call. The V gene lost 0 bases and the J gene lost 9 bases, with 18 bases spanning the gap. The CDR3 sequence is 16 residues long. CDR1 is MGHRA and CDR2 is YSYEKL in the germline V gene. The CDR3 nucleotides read TGCGCCAGCAGCCAAGATCCCCTAGTCAGCCCAGGTGAGCAGTTCTTC. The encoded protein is CASSQDPLVSPGEQFF.

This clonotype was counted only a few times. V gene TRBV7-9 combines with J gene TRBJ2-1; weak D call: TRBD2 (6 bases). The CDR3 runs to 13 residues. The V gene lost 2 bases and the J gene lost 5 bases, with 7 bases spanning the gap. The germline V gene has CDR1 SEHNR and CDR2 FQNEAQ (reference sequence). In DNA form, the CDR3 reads TGTGCCAGCAGCTTATGGGAGGACAATGAGCAGTTCTTC. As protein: CASSLWEDNEQFF.

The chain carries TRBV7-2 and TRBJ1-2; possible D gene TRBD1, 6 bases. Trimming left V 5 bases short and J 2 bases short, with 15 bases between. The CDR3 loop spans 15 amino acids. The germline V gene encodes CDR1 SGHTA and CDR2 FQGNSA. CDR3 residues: CASSLSGGANYGYTF. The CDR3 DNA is TGTGCCAGCAGCCTGTCGGGGGGCGCGAACTATGGCTACACCTTC.

In DNA, the CDR3 is TGTGCCAGCAGTTTAGCCATGACCGGGGAGCTGTTTTTT. Translating it yields CASSLAMTGELFF. V is TRBV12-3 or TRBV12-4 and J is TRBJ2-2, with D unclear. The length of the CDR3 is 13 residues. The V end lost 0 bases, the J end lost 5 bases, and 4 bases lay between the germline ends.

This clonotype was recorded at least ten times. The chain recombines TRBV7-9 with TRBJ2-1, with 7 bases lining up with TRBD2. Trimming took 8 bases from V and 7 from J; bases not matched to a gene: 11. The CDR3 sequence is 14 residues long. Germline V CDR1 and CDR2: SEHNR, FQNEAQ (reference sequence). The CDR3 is CASLGYGGGNEQFF. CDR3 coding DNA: TGTGCCAGCCTGGGGTATGGCGGGGGAAATGAGCAGTTCTTC.

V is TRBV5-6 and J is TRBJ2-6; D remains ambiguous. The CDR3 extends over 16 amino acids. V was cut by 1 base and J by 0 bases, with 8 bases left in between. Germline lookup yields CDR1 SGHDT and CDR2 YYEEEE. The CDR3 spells CASSLWRISGANVLTF. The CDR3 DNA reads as TGTGCCAGCAGCTTGTGGCGGATCTCTGGGGCCAACGTCCTGACTTTC.